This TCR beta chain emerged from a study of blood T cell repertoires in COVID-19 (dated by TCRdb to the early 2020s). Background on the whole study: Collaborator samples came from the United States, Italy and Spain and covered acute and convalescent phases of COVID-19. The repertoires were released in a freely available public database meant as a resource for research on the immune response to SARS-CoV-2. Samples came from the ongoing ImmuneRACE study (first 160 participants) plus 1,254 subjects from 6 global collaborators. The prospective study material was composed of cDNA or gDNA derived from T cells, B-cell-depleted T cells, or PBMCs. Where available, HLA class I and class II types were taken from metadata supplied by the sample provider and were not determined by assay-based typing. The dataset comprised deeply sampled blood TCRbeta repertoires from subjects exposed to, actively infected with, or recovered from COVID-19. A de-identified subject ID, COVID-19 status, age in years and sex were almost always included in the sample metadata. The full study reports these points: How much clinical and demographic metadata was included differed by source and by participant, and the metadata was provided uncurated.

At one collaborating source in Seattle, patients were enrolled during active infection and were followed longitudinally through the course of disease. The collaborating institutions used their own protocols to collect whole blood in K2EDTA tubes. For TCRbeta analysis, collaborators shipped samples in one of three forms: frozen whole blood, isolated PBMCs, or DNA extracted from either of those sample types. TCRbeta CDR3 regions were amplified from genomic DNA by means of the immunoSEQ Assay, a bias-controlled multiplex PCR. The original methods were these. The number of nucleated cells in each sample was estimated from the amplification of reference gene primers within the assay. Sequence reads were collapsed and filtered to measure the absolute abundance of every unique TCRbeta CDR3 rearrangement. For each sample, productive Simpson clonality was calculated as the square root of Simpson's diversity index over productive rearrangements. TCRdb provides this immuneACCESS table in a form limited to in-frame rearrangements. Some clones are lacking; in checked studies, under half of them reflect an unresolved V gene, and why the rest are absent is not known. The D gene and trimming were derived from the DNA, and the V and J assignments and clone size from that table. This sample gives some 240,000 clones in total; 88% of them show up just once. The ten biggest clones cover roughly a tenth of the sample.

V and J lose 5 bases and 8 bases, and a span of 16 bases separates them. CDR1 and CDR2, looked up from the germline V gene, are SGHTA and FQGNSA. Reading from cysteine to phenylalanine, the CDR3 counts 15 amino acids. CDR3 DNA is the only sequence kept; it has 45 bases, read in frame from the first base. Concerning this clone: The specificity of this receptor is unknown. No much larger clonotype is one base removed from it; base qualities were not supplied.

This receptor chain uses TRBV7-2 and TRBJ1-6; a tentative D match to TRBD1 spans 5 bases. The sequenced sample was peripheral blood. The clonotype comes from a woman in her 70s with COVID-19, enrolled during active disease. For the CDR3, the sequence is CASSATGTGDSPLHF. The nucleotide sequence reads TGTGCCAGCAGCGCGACCGGGACTGGGGATTCACCCCTCCACTTT.